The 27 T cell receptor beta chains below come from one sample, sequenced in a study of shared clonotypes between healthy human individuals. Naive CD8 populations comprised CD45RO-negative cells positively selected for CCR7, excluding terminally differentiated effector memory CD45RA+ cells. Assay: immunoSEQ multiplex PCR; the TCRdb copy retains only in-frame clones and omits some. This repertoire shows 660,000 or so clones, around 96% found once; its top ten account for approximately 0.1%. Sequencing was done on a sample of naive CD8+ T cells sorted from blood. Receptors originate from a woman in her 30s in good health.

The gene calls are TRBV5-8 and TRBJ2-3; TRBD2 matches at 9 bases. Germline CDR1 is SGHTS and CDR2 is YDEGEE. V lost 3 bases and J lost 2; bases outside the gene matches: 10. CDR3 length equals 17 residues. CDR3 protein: CASSSDAASGITDTQYF. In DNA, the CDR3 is TGTGCCAGCAGCTCCGATGCGGCTAGCGGGATCACAGATACGCAGTATTTT.

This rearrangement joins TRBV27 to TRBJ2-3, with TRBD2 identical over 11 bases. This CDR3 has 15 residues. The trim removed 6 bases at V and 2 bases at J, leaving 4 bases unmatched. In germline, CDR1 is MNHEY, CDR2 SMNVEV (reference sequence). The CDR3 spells CASSGTSGITDTQYF. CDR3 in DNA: TGTGCCAGCAGCGGGACTAGCGGTATCACAGATACGCAGTATTTT.

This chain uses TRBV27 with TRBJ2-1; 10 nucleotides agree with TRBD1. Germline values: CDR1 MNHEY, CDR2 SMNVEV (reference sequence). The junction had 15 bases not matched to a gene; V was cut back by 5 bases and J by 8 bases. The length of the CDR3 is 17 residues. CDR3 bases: TGTGCCAGCAGTCCGGGACAGGGGTACCCCAAGATGGATGAGCAGTTCTTC. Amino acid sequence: CASSPGQGYPKMDEQFF.

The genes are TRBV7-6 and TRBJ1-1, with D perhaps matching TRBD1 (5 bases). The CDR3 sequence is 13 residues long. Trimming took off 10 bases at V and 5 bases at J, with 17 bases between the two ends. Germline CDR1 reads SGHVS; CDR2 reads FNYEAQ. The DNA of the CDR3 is TGTGCCACCAAAGCGGGGGGGGGAACTGAAGCTTTCTTT. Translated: CATKAGGGTEAFF. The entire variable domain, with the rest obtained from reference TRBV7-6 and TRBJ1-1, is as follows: GAGVSQSPRYKVTKRGQDVALRCDPISGHVSLYWYRQALGQGPEFLTYFNYEAQQDKSGLPNDRFSAERPEGSISTLTIQRTEQRDSAMYRCATKAGGGTEAFFGQGTRLTVV.

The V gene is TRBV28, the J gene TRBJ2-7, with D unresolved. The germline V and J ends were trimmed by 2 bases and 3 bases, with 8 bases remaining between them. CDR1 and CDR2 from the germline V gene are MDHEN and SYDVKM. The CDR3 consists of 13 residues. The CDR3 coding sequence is TGTGCCAGCAGTTTACTCACTAACTACGAGCAGTACTTC. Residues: CASSLLTNYEQYF.

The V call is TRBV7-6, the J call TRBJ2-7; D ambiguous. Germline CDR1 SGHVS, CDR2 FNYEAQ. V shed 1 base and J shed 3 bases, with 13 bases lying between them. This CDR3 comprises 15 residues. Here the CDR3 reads CASSLGGPANYEQYF. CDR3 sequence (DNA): TGTGCCAGCAGCTTAGGAGGACCAGCAAACTACGAGCAGTACTTC.

CDR3: CASNNGATSTDTQYF. CDR3 nucleotides: TGTGCCAGTAACAACGGGGCGACTAGCACAGATACGCAGTATTTT. The rearrangement uses TRBV19 and TRBJ2-3, with D perhaps given as TRBD1 or TRBD2 (5 bases each). With 7 bases removed from V and 0 bases from J, the gap between germline ends came to 14 bases. Germline loops: CDR1 LNHDA, CDR2 SQIVND (reference sequence). The CDR3 is 15 amino acids.

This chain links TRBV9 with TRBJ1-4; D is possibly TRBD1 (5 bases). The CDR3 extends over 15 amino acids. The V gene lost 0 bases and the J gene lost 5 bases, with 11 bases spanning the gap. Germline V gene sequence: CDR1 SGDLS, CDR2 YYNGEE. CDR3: CASSVDGTSNEKLFF. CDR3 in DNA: TGTGCCAGCAGCGTAGATGGGACCAGCAATGAAAAACTGTTTTTT.

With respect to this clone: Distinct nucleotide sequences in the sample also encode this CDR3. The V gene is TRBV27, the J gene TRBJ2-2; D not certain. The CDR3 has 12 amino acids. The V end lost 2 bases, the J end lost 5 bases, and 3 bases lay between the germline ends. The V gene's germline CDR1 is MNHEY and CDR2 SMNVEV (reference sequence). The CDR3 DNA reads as TGTGCCAGCAGTTTAGCTACCGGGGAGCTGTTTTTT. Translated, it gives CASSLATGELFF.

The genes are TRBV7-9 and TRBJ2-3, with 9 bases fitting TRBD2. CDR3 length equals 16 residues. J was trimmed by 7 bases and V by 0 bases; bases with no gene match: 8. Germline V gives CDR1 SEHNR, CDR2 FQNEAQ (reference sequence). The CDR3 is CASSLAGSGRLHTQYF. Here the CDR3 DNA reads TGTGCCAGCAGCTTAGCGGGGAGCGGGAGGCTCCATACGCAGTATTTT.

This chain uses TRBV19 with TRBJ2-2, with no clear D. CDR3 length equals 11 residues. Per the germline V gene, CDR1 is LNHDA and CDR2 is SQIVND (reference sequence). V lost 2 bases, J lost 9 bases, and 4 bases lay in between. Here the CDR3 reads CASSITRELFF. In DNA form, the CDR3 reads TGTGCCAGTAGTATAACCAGGGAGCTGTTTTTT.

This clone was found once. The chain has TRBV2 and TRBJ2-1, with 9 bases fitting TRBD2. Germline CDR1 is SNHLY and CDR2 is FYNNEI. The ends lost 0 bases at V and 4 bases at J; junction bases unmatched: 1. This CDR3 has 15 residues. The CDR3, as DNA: TGTGCCAGCAGTGAAGCTAGCGGGAGTTACAATGAGCAGTTCTTC. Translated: CASSEASGSYNEQFF.

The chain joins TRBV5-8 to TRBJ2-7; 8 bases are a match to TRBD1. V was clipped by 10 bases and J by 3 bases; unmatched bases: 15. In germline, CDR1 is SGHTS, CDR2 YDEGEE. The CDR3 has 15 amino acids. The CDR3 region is CAGSGGATPFYEQYF. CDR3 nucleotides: TGTGCCGGTTCAGGGGGCGCTACCCCCTTCTACGAGCAGTACTTC.

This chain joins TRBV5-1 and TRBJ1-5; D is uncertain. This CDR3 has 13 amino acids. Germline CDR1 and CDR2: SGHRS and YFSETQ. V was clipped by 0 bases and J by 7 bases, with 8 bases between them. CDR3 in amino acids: CASSLAAGQPQHF. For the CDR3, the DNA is TGCGCCAGCAGCTTGGCAGCGGGGCAGCCCCAGCATTTT.

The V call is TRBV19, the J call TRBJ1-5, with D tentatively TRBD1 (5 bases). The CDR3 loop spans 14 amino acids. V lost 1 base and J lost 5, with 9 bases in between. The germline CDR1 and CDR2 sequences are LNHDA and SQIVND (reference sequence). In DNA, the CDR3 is TGTGCCAGTAGTATAGTGGGGGAGGATCAGCCCCAGCATTTT. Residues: CASSIVGEDQPQHF. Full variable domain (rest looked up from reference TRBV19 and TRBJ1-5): DGGITQSPKYLFRKEGQNVTLSCEQNLNHDAMYWYRQDPGQGLRLIYYSQIVNDFQKGDIAEGYSVSREKKESFPLTVTSAQKNPTAFYLCASSIVGEDQPQHFGDGTRLSIL.

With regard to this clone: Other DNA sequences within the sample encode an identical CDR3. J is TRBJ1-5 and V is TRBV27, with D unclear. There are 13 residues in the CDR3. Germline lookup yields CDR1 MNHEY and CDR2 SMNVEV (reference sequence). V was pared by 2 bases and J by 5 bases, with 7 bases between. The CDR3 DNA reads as TGTGCCAGCAGTTTAGAGGGTGATCAGCCCCAGCATTTT. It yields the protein CASSLEGDQPQHF.

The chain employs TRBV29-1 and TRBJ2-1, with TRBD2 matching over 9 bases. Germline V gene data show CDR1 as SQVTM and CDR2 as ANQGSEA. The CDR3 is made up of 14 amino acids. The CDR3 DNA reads TGCTTCCTTCTAGCGGGAATGGCGAGCAATGAGCAGTTCTTC. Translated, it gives CFLLAGMASNEQFF.

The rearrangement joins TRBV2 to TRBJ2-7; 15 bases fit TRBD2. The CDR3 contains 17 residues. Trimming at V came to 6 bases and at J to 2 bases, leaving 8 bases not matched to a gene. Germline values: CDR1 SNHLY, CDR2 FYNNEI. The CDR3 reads CASRDGTSGRFTYEQYF. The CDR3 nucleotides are TGTGCCAGCAGAGACGGGACTAGCGGGAGGTTTACCTACGAGCAGTACTTC.

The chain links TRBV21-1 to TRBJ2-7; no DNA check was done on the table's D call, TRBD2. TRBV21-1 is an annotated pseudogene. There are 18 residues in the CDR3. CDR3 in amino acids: CASSKEGPRGNFPYEQYF. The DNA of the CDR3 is TGTGCCAGCAGCAAAGAGGGCCCCCGCGGGAATTTCCCCTACGAGCAGTACTTC.

CDR3 in DNA: TGTGCCAGCAGTCAACGGACTAGCGGGAGTTACGAGCAGTACTTC. This translates into CASSQRTSGSYEQYF. V usage is TRBV28 and J usage is TRBJ2-7; 13 bases align to TRBD2. The V and J ends lost 5 bases and 4 bases, in that order; junction bases with no gene match: 5. CDR3 length: 15 amino acids. The germline gives CDR1 MDHEN, CDR2 SYDVKM.

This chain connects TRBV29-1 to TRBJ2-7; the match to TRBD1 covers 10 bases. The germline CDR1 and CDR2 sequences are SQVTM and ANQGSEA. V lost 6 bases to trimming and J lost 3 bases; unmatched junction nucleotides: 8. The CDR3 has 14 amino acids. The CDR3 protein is CSVRGQGEDYEQYF. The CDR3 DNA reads TGCAGCGTCCGCGGACAGGGGGAGGACTACGAGCAGTACTTC.

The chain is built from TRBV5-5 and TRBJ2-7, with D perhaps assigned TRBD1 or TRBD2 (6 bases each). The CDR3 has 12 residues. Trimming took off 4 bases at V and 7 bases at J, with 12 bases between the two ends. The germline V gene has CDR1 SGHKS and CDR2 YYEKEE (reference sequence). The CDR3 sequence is CASSLGGGEQYF. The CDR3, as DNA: TGTGCCAGCAGCCTCGGGGGCGGGGAGCAGTACTTC.

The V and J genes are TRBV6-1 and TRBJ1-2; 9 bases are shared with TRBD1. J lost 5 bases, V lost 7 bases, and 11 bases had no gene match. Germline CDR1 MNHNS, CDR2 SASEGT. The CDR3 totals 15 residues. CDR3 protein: CASKTDRGSAYGYTF. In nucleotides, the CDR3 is TGTGCCAGCAAAACGGACAGGGGTTCCGCATATGGCTACACCTTC.

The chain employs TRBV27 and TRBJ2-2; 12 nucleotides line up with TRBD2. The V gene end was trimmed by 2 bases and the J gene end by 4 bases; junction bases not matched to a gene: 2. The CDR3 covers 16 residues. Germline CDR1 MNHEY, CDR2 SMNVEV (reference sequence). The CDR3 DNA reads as TGTGCCAGCAGTTTAGTACTAGCGGGGGGCACCGGGGAGCTGTTTTTT. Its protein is CASSLVLAGGTGELFF.

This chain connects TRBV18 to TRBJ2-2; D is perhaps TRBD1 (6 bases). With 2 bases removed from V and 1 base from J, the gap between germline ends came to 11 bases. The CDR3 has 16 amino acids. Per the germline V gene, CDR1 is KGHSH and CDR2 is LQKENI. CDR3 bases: TGTGCCAGCTCACCAAAACCGGGACAGAACACCGGGGAGCTGTTTTTT. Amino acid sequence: CASSPKPGQNTGELFF.

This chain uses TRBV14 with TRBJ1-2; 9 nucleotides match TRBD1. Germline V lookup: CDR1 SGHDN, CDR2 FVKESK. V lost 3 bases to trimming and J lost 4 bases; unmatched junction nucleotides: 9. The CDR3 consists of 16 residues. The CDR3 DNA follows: TGTGCCAGCAGCCAGGACAGGACAGGGGCTAGCTATGGCTACACCTTC. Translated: CASSQDRTGASYGYTF.

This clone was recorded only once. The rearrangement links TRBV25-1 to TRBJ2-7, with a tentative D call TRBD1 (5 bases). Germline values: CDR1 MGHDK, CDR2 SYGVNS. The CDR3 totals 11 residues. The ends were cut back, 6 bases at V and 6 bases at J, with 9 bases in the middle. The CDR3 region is CASSQGGEQYF. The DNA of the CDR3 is TGTGCCAGCAGCCAGGGCGGCGAGCAGTACTTC.